Included here is one TCR beta chain sequence, with context. What it recognizes is unknown. This sequence may be a read error, since a much larger clone differs from it by one base. It was with a sample-barcoded 5' primer and a J-beta primer mix that a second PCR of about 7 to 12 cycles was run. MiXCR was run by TCRdb on the 5' RACE reads, yielding one entry per CDR3 protein. The sample lists some 890,000 distinct CDR3 sequences, about 28% occurring once. Per germline, CDR1 SQVTM and CDR2 ANQGSEA. CDR3 length equals 14 residues. The source of the sample is a study of blood T cells in healthy people across ages. Whole-study findings and limits: Observed TCR beta diversity per million T cells went down as age went up. This fall followed a roughly linear course with age.

These data were likewise used in another study, on T cells of mothers and their children. From that second work: Barcodes and 2-4 random nucleotides were added by M1S in the second PCR. Overlap in related mother-child pairs always slightly exceeded unrelated pairs, never significantly.

The sample comprised blood. This clonotype was obtained from a woman in her thirties or forties in good health. The gene calls are TRBV29-1 and TRBJ1-1; 9 nucleotides line up with TRBD1. The CDR3 here is CSVRQGEKNTETFF. In DNA, the CDR3 is TGCAGCGTAAGACAGGGGGAAAAGAACACTGAAACTTTCTTT. The full variable domain, in which reference TRBV29-1 and TRBJ1-1 provide the parts outside the CDR3, is SAVISQKPSRDICQRGTSLTIQCQVDSQVTMMFWYRQQPGQSLTLIATANQGSEATYESGFVIDKFPISRPNLTFSTLTVSNMSPEDSSIYLCSVRQGEKNTETFFGQGTRLTVV.